This entry lists 30 T cell receptor beta chains sequenced from one sample in a study of T cells in Graves' hyperthyroidism and ophthalmopathy. TCR beta CDR3 region amplification was performed from RNA transcripts. When the TCR CDR3 underwent first-round RT-PCR, the HTBI primer set was used. TCRdb processed the multiplex PCR reads anew with MiXCR; each CDR3 protein has one entry. The repertoire holds around 240,000 distinct CDR3 sequences, with less than 15% as singletons. Sequencing input: blood. These receptors were obtained from a woman in her forties with Graves' hyperthyroidism that later progressed to Graves' ophthalmopathy.

In this sample, this clonotype turned up many times. J is TRBJ2-7 and V is TRBV20-1; no clear D. Germline loops: CDR1 DFQATT, CDR2 SNEGSKA (reference sequence). This CDR3 region has 12 residues. Trimming shortened V by 4 bases and J by 2 bases, and 9 bases separated the two germline ends. The CDR3 spells CSATVGPYEQYF. The CDR3 DNA sequence: TGCAGTGCTACTGTTGGGCCCTACGAGCAGTACTTC.

The rearrangement links TRBV7-8 to TRBJ1-1; 9 bases line up with TRBD1. The length of the CDR3 is 17 residues. J lost 4 bases, V lost 2 bases, and 11 bases had no gene match. Germline V gene lookup returns CDR1 SGHVS and CDR2 FQNEAQ. For the CDR3, the DNA is TGTGCCAGCAGCTTAACGGGGACAGGGATTATCGGCACTGAAGCTTTCTTT. Translating it yields CASSLTGTGIIGTEAFF.

This clonotype was seen many times. This rearrangement joins TRBV11-2 to TRBJ1-1; D is unclear. From germline, CDR1 is SGHAT and CDR2 FQNNGV. This CDR3 is 13 amino acids long. V was trimmed by 3 bases and J by 3 bases, leaving 8 bases between them. CDR3 bases: TGTGCCAGCAGCTTTTTCTGGGACACTGAAGCTTTCTTT. Encoded protein: CASSFFWDTEAFF.

V and J are TRBV5-1 and TRBJ1-1; 8 nucleotides match TRBD1. Germline loops: CDR1 SGHRS, CDR2 YFSETQ. CDR3 length: 17 residues. The ends lost 0 bases at V and 3 bases at J; junction bases unmatched: 10. The CDR3 spells CASSLVIFRGRDTEAFF. CDR3 sequence (DNA): TGCGCCAGCAGCTTGGTGATTTTCAGGGGGCGGGACACTGAAGCTTTCTTT.

This clonotype was seen many times. The J gene is TRBJ1-1, the V gene TRBV2, with 9 bases that match TRBD1. Germline V gene sequence: CDR1 SNHLY, CDR2 FYNNEI. This CDR3 has 15 amino acids. Trimming at V came to 7 bases and at J to 1 base, leaving 7 bases not matched to a gene. Here the CDR3 DNA reads TGTGCCAGCAAGGGACAGGGAACCCCGAACACTGAAGCTTTCTTT. Protein: CASKGQGTPNTEAFF.

Concerning this clonotype itself: A read error may be the cause here, since a much bigger clone is one base away. The chain carries TRBV15 and TRBJ2-3; D is ambiguous. The J call may be mistaken, given a closer DNA end match to TRBJ1-5. Germline CDR1 is LNHNV and CDR2 is YYDKDF (reference sequence). The CDR3 runs 14 residues. CDR3 loop: CATSRTTRVDTQHF. CDR3 nucleotide sequence: TGTGCCACCAGCAGAACGACGAGAGTGGATACGCAGCATTTT.

This clonotype appeared many times. CDR3: CASSPTSSYNEQFF. The CDR3 coding sequence is TGTGCCAGCAGCCCGACTAGCTCCTACAATGAGCAGTTCTTC. The chain recombines TRBV14 with TRBJ2-1; TRBD2 might be the D (6 bases). From germline, CDR1 is SGHDN and CDR2 FVKESK. The CDR3 is 14 residues long. The V and J ends lost 4 bases and 0 bases respectively, with 7 bases between them.

Of note for this clonotype: One end of the junction varies from germline; a read error may be responsible. The chain combines TRBV14 with TRBJ1-5, with D unclear. The CDR3 spans 17 residues. The germline V gene has CDR1 SGHDN and CDR2 FVKESK. The CDR3 loop reads CASSQDRRGLSSQPQHF. In nucleotides, the CDR3 is TGTGCCAGCAGCCAAGACAGGAGAGGACTTAGCAGTCAGCCCCAGCATTTT. Full variable domain (missing parts from reference TRBV14 and TRBJ1-5): EAGVTQFPSHSVIEKGQTVTLRCDPISGHDNLYWYRRVMGKEIKFLLHFVKESKQDESGMPNNRFLAERTGGTYSTLKVQPAELEDSGVYFCASSQDRRGLSSQPQHFGDGTRLSIL.

The chain carries TRBV13 and TRBJ1-3; D not resolved. Trimming left V 5 bases short and J 8 bases short, with 7 bases between. There are 11 residues in the CDR3. Germline V gene data show CDR1 as PRHDT and CDR2 as FYEKMQ (reference sequence). CDR3 in DNA: TGTGCCAGCAGCCTCGGGTACACCATATATTTT. Protein product: CASSLGYTIYF. The variable domain in full, with the rest retrieved from reference TRBV13 and TRBJ1-3, is AAGVIQSPRHLIKEKRETATLKCYPIPRHDTVYWYQQGPGQDPQFLISFYEKMQSDKGSIPDRFSAQQFSDYHSELNMSSLELGDSALYFCASSLGYTIYFGEGSWLTVV.

Ten or more counts support this clonotype. The chain combines TRBV5-1 with TRBJ2-7; TRBD1 aligns across 9 bases. The CDR3 consists of 14 residues. The germline V gene has CDR1 SGHRS and CDR2 YFSETQ. V shed 0 bases and J 7 bases; nucleotides not matched to a gene: 5. The CDR3 reads CASSLGDRAGEQYF. Written as DNA, the CDR3 is TGCGCCAGCAGCTTGGGGGACAGGGCGGGAGAGCAGTACTTC. The whole variable domain, remainder taken from reference TRBV5-1 and TRBJ2-7, is KAGVTQTPRYLIKTRGQQVTLSCSPISGHRSVSWYQQTPGQGLQFLFEYFSETQRNKGNFPGRFSGRQFSNSRSEMNVSTLELGDSALYLCASSLGDRAGEQYFGPGTRLTVT.

This clonotype was picked up a small number of times. The V call is TRBV14, the J call TRBJ1-1; no firm D call. The CDR3 totals 15 residues. Germline V gives CDR1 SGHDN, CDR2 FVKESK. Trimming stripped 1 base from V and 1 base from J, with 10 bases between. CDR3 bases: TGTGCCAGCAGCCAAGGTCCGTTGAGGAACACTGAAGCTTTCTTT. This translates into CASSQGPLRNTEAFF.

This clonotype was found many times. The chain is built from TRBV6-1 and TRBJ2-2; tentatively, D is TRBD1 (5 bases). The CDR3 is 13 amino acids. V lost 7 bases to trimming and J lost 6 bases, with 12 bases between them. CDR1 is MNHNS, CDR2 SASEGT, per germline. CDR3 amino acids: CASNKRGSGELFF. In DNA form, the CDR3 reads TGTGCCAGCAATAAAAGGGGATCCGGGGAGCTGTTTTTT.

This clonotype occurred many times. The rearrangement links TRBV30 to TRBJ1-5; D is undetermined. This CDR3 contains 13 residues. Trimming took off 0 bases at V and 6 bases at J, with 9 bases between the two ends. Per germline, CDR1 GTSNPN and CDR2 SVGIG (reference sequence). CDR3 amino acids: CAWSVQVGQPQHF. The CDR3 DNA reads as TGTGCCTGGAGTGTACAAGTAGGTCAGCCCCAGCATTTT.

In its sample, this clonotype was seen many times. The chain combines TRBV7-8 with TRBJ1-2, with 7 bases matching TRBD1. Germline loops: CDR1 SGHVS, CDR2 FQNEAQ. The CDR3 loop spans 16 amino acids. Germline trimming cut 6 bases from V and 0 bases from J; bases unmatched to any gene: 10. This chain's CDR3 is CASSPYRGRTNYGYTF. The CDR3 region has the DNA TGTGCCAGCAGTCCTTACAGGGGCAGGACTAACTATGGCTACACCTTC.

This chain uses TRBV20-1 with TRBJ2-7; D remains ambiguous. The CDR3 is 13 amino acids. Germline V gene sequence: CDR1 DFQATT, CDR2 SNEGSKA (reference sequence). V was clipped by 0 bases and J by 2 bases, with 8 bases between them. The CDR3 nucleotides are TGCAGTGCTAGAGATATAGAAACCTACGAGCAGTACTTC. Amino acid sequence: CSARDIETYEQYF.

In regard to this clonotype: The junction does not match germline at one end; this may be a read error. The gene calls are TRBV29-1 and TRBJ2-7; D may correspond to TRBD1 or TRBD2 (5 bases each). This CDR3 spans 11 amino acids. The V gene's germline CDR1 is SQVTM and CDR2 ANQGSEA. CDR3 sequence (DNA): TGCAGCGTTACGGGGCCCTACAAGCAGTACTTC. As protein: CSVTGPYKQYF.

Ten or more counts support this clonotype. The rearrangement links TRBV28 to TRBJ1-1; 10 bases are a match to TRBD1. CDR1 MDHEN and CDR2 SYDVKM come from the germline V gene. J was trimmed by 2 bases and V by 6 bases; bases with no gene match: 6. The CDR3 extends over 15 amino acids. The CDR3 region has the DNA TGTGCCAGCAGAGCAGGACAGGGGGGTAACACTGAAGCTTTCTTT. It translates to CASRAGQGGNTEAFF.

In its sample, this clonotype was seen many times. The CDR3 DNA reads as TGCAGTGCTAGAAATCAGCGGGATAGCACAGATACGCAGTATTTT. It codes for CSARNQRDSTDTQYF. V usage is TRBV20-1 and J usage is TRBJ2-3; 7 bases are shared with TRBD2. The CDR3 is 15 residues long. Germline CDR1 is DFQATT and CDR2 is SNEGSKA (reference sequence). V shed 2 bases, J shed 0 bases, and the junction held 5 bases outside the gene matches.

This clonotype was seen a few times. This may arise from a read error, as a much more abundant clone is one base away. This sequence joins TRBV5-5 and TRBJ2-7, with D possibly TRBD2 on 6 matching bases. The CDR3 runs to 14 residues. Trimming cost V 7 bases and J 6 bases, with 20 bases left between them. CDR1 SGHKS and CDR2 YYEKEE come from the germline V gene (reference sequence). The CDR3 bases are TGTGCCAGCGGTCACGGTCGGGAGCCTTCCGAGCAGTACTTC. It is translated as CASGHGREPSEQYF.

This clonotype was recorded a few times. The V and J genes are TRBV5-1 and TRBJ2-7; D remains ambiguous. V was shortened by 3 bases and J by 3 bases, with 10 bases between the two germline ends. The CDR3 covers 13 residues. Germline CDR1 SGHRS, CDR2 YFSETQ. The CDR3 coding sequence is TGCGCCAGCAGCTCAAGGGATGTCTACGAGCAGTACTTC. This encodes CASSSRDVYEQYF.

This chain joins TRBV7-9 and TRBJ2-3; D is perhaps TRBD2 (6 bases). Germline V CDR1 and CDR2: SEHNR, FQNEAQ (reference sequence). V was shortened by 5 bases and J by 3 bases, with 15 bases between the two germline ends. This CDR3 has 15 residues. Here the CDR3 reads CASSPGGTLTDTQYF. The DNA for the CDR3 is TGTGCCAGCAGCCCCGGCGGGACCCTGACAGATACGCAGTATTTT.

At least ten counts were recorded for this clonotype. The chain couples TRBV19 to TRBJ2-7; TRBD2 aligns across 10 bases. Trimming took 4 bases from V and 2 from J; bases not matched to a gene: 2. The CDR3 covers 14 residues. Germline CDR1 reads LNHDA; CDR2 reads SQIVND (reference sequence). The CDR3 sequence is CASSTSGSTYEQYF. The DNA for the CDR3 is TGTGCCAGTAGTACTAGCGGGAGTACCTACGAGCAGTACTTC. The whole variable domain, remainder taken from reference TRBV19 and TRBJ2-7, is DGGITQSPKYLFRKEGQNVTLSCEQNLNHDAMYWYRQDPGQGLRLIYYSQIVNDFQKGDIAEGYSVSREKKESFPLTVTSAQKNPTAFYLCASSTSGSTYEQYFGPGTRLTVT.

This clonotype came up a few times. Since a much larger clone is just one base distant, this may be a read error. This sequence joins TRBV24-1 and TRBJ2-3, with D unresolved. The germline V gene encodes CDR1 KGHDR and CDR2 SFDVKD. The CDR3 spans 15 residues. CDR3 loop: CATSLGYLPTDTRYF. The CDR3 nucleotides read TGTGCCACCAGTCTCGGATACCTACCCACAGATACGCGGTATTTT.

J is TRBJ1-6 and V is TRBV4-1, with D hard to call. The V end was cut by 4 bases, the J end by 4 bases, with 14 bases between. CDR1 and CDR2 from the germline V gene are MGHRA and YSYEKL. CDR3 length: 16 residues. This CDR3 is CASSPSWSSYNSPLHF. The CDR3 DNA follows: TGCGCCAGCAGCCCTTCATGGAGTTCGTATAATTCACCCCTCCACTTT.

This clonotype was counted only a few times. V gene TRBV5-1 combines with J gene TRBJ2-7, with 10 bases aligning to TRBD2. Trimming took 0 bases from V and 6 from J; bases not matched to a gene: 15. This CDR3 spans 18 amino acids. Germline CDR1 is SGHRS and CDR2 is YFSETQ. CDR3 sequence reads: CASSLVAGGSSSGSEQYF. CDR3 coding DNA: TGCGCCAGCAGCTTGGTGGCAGGGGGTTCGTCTAGCGGGAGCGAGCAGTACTTC.

Only one count was recorded for this clonotype. The chain links TRBV7-2 to TRBJ2-7; perhaps TRBD2 as D (5 bases). V was pared by 5 bases and J by 4 bases, with 15 bases between. CDR1 and CDR2 (germline): SGHTA, FQGNSA. This CDR3 comprises 14 residues. CDR3 DNA sequence: TGTGCCAGCAGCCTCCGCCTTACGGGATACGAGCAGTACTTC. This encodes CASSLRLTGYEQYF. Full variable domain (outside the CDR3, taken from reference TRBV7-2 and TRBJ2-7): GAGVSQSPSNKVTEKGKDVELRCDPISGHTALYWYRQSLGQGLEFLIYFQGNSAPDKSGLPSDRFSAERTGGSVSTLTIQRTQQEDSAVYLCASSLRLTGYEQYFGPGTRLTVT.

This clonotype has a count of ten or more. This sequence joins TRBV28 and TRBJ2-1; 11 bases are a match to TRBD2. V lost 10 bases, J lost 9 bases, and 23 bases stayed unmatched. Germline CDR1 reads MDHEN; CDR2 reads SYDVKM. This CDR3 region has 18 residues. The CDR3 bases are TGTGCCACCGAGCCAATCGGGACTAGCGGATCTTCCCGGGGTGAGCAGTTCTTC. Its protein product is CATEPIGTSGSSRGEQFF.

This clonotype showed up many times. The V call is TRBV29-1, the J call TRBJ2-5; the D gene is possibly TRBD2 (5 bases). The germline V and J ends were trimmed by 3 bases and 1 base, with 9 bases remaining between them. CDR3 length: 13 residues. Germline V CDR1 and CDR2: SQVTM, ANQGSEA. In DNA, the CDR3 is TGCAGCGTTGAGAGCGGACCCCAAGAGACCCAGTACTTC. Its translation: CSVESGPQETQYF.

This chain connects TRBV14 to TRBJ2-3; 8 nucleotides line up with TRBD2. The CDR3 length is 16 residues. Germline values: CDR1 SGHDN, CDR2 FVKESK. The V gene end was trimmed by 4 bases and the J gene end by 2 bases; junction bases not matched to a gene: 8. The chain's CDR3 is CASSPWRGRNTDTQYF. The CDR3 nucleotides read TGTGCCAGCAGCCCCTGGCGCGGGAGGAACACAGATACGCAGTATTTT.

At least ten counts were recorded for this clonotype. The rearrangement links TRBV2 to TRBJ1-4, with TRBD1 matching over 7 bases. The V gene's germline CDR1 is SNHLY and CDR2 FYNNEI. The CDR3 is made up of 14 amino acids. V was clipped by 7 bases and J by 3 bases; unmatched bases: 5. The chain's CDR3 is CASKRGRANEKLFF. DNA for the CDR3: TGTGCCAGCAAGAGGGGGCGGGCTAATGAAAAACTGTTTTTT.